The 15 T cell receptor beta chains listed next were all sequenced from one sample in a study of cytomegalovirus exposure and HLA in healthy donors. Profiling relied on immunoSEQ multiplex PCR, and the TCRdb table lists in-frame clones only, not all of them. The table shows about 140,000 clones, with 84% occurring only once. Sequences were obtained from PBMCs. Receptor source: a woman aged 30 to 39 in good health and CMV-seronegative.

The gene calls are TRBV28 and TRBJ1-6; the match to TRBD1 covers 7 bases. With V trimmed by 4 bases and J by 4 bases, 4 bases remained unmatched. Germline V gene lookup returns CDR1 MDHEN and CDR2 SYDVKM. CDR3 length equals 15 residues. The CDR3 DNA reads TGTGCCAGCAGTTCGGGACAGATTTATAATTCACCCCTCCACTTT. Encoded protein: CASSSGQIYNSPLHF.

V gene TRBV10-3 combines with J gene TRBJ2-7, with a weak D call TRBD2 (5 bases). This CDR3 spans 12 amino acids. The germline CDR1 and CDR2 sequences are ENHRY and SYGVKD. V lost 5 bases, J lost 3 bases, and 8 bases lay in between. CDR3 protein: CAISNRGYEQYF. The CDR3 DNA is TGTGCCATCAGTAACCGGGGCTACGAGCAGTACTTC.

The CDR3 loop reads CASTGTSVETQYF. CDR3 bases: TGTGCCAGTACCGGAACTAGCGTGGAGACCCAGTACTTC. This chain uses TRBV19 with TRBJ2-5; TRBD2 matches at 7 bases. Trimming removed 7 bases from V and 5 bases from J; junction bases left unmatched: 7. CDR3 length: 13 amino acids. CDR1 is LNHDA, CDR2 SQIVND, per germline (reference sequence).

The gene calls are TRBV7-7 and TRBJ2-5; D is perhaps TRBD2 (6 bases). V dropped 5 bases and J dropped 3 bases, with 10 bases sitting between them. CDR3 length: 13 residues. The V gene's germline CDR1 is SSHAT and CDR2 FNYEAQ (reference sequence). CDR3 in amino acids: CASSRDLKETQYF. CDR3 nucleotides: TGTGCCAGCAGCCGGGACTTAAAAGAGACCCAGTACTTC.

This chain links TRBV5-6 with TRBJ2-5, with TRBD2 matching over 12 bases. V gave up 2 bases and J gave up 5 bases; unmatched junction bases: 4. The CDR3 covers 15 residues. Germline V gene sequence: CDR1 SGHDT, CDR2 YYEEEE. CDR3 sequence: CASSFRTSGVETQYF. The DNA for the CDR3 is TGTGCCAGCAGCTTTCGGACTAGCGGGGTCGAGACCCAGTACTTC.

CDR3 sequence reads: CASSLESGANYGYTF. CDR3 nucleotide sequence: TGCGCCAGCAGCTTGGAGTCAGGGGCGAACTATGGCTACACCTTC. The V call is TRBV5-1, the J call TRBJ1-2; TRBD1 might be the D (6 bases). The CDR3 runs 15 residues. Germline values: CDR1 SGHRS, CDR2 YFSETQ. Trimming pared 0 bases from V and 2 bases from J, leaving 11 bases between.

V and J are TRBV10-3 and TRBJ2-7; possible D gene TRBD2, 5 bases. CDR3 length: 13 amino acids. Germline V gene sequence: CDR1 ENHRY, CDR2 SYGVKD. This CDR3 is CASSRTGAYEQYF. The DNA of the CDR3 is TGTGCTTCTAGTAGGACTGGGGCCTACGAGCAGTACTTC.

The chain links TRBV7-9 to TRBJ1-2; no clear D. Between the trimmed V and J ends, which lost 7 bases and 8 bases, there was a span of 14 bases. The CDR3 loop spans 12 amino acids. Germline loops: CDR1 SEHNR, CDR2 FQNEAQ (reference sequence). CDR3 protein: CASTRGSEGYTF. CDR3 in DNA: TGTGCCAGCACCCGAGGGTCTGAGGGCTACACCTTC.

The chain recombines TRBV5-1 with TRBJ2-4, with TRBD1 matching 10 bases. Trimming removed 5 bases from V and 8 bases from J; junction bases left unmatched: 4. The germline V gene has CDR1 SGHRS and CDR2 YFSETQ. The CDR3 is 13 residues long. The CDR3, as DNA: TGCGCCAGCAGGCGACAGGGGGCTGACATTCAGTACTTC. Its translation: CASRRQGADIQYF.

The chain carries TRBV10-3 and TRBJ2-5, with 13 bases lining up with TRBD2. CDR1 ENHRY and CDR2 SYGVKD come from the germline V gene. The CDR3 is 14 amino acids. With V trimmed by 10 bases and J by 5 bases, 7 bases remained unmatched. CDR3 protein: CATRTSGGLETQYF. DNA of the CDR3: TGTGCCACCCGGACTAGCGGGGGCTTGGAGACCCAGTACTTC.

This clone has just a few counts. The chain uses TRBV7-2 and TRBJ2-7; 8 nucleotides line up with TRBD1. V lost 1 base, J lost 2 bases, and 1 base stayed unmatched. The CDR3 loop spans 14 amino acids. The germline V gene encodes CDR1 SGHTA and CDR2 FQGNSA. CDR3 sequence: CASSLGTGPYEQYF. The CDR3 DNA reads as TGTGCCAGCAGCTTAGGGACAGGGCCCTACGAGCAGTACTTC.

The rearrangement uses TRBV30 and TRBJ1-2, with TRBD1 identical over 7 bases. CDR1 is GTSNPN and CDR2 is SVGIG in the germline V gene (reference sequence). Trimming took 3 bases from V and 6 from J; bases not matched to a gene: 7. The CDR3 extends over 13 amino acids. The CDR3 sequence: CAWRQGIVNGYTF. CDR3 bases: TGTGCCTGGAGACAGGGGATTGTCAATGGCTACACCTTC.

The CDR3 DNA sequence: TGCGCCAGCAGCTTGGACAGGGGTTTGAACACTGAAGCTTTCTTT. Protein: CASSLDRGLNTEAFF. This sequence joins TRBV5-1 and TRBJ1-1; 7 bases fit TRBD1. The CDR3 length is 15 residues. The V gene's germline CDR1 is SGHRS and CDR2 YFSETQ. Germline trimming cut 0 bases from V and 0 bases from J; bases unmatched to any gene: 2.

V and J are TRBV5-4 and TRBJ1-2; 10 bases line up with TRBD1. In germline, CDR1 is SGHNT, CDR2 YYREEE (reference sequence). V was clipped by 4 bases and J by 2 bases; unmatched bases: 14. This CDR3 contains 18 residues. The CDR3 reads CASSRPTPGQGLNYGYTF. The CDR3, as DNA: TGTGCCAGCAGCCGACCTACACCGGGACAGGGGCTAAACTATGGCTACACCTTC.

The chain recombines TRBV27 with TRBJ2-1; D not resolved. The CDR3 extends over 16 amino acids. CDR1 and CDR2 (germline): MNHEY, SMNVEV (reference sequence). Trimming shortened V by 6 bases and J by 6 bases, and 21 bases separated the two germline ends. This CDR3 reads CASRSSARPTGNEQFF. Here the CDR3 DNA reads TGTGCCAGCAGGTCGAGTGCTCGACCTACGGGCAATGAGCAGTTCTTC.